A single sample gave rise to the 5 T cell receptor beta chains below, sequenced in a study of T cell responses to AZD1222 COVID-19 vaccine (dated by TCRdb to the early 2020s). The sample's time point label is to be understood as: about 28 days (+/-7) after the second vaccine dose. The treatment or condition label, as the study defines it: meningococcal conjugate vaccine given as trial control. Receptor amplification or capture employed the immunoSEQ multiplex PCR assay. TCRdb's version of the immuneACCESS table is confined to in-frame rearrangements and falls short of the full clone set. An unresolved V gene accounts for under half of the shortfall where checked; the remainder is of unknown origin. This sample has over 150,000 clones in its table, and 85% to 95% of those were observed once. The ten most abundant clones make up about 1% of the sample. The sample was peripheral blood, taken 28 days after the second dose of the MenACWY control vaccine. Source of these receptors: an adult who received the MenACWY meningococcal vaccine as a control.

V gene TRBV4-1 combines with J gene TRBJ1-4, with D perhaps TRBD1 (6 bases). Trimming took off 5 bases at V and 0 bases at J, with 16 bases between the two ends. CDR3 length: 17 amino acids. The V gene's germline CDR1 is MGHRA and CDR2 YSYEKL. The CDR3 reads CASSRDTFSATNEKLFF. The DNA for the CDR3 is TGCGCCAGCAGCAGGGACACCTTTTCCGCAACTAATGAAAAACTGTTTTTT.

This clone was counted between two and nine times. This chain connects TRBV5-1 to TRBJ2-5, with TRBD1 as a possible D gene (6 bases). In germline, CDR1 is SGHRS, CDR2 YFSETQ. This CDR3 has 14 residues. V lost 2 bases and J lost 1, with 9 bases in between. For the CDR3, the DNA is TGCGCCAGCAGCTTAGGACAGACCCAAGAGACCCAGTACTTC. Protein sequence: CASSLGQTQETQYF. Based on the CDR3 plus reference TRBV5-1 and TRBJ2-5, the full variable domain is KAGVTQTPRYLIKTRGQQVTLSCSPISGHRSVSWYQQTPGQGLQFLFEYFSETQRNKGNFPGRFSGRQFSNSRSEMNVSTLELGDSALYLCASSLGQTQETQYFGPGTRLLVL.

The chain employs TRBV5-1 and TRBJ1-5; 10 bases line up with TRBD1. J lost 4 bases, V lost 3 bases, and 1 base had no gene match. The germline V gene has CDR1 SGHRS and CDR2 YFSETQ. The CDR3 totals 14 residues. The chain's CDR3 is CASSWGQGNQPQHF. The CDR3 DNA is TGCGCCAGCAGCTGGGGACAGGGGAATCAGCCCCAGCATTTT.

The chain recombines TRBV5-4 with TRBJ1-1, with a weak D call TRBD1 (5 bases). Germline CDR1 is SGHNT and CDR2 is YYREEE (reference sequence). Trimming took 3 bases from V and 4 from J, leaving 16 bases between them. The CDR3 loop spans 15 amino acids. CDR3 DNA sequence: TGTGCCAGCAGCTCAAGCGTCCAGGGCGGCACTGAAGCTTTCTTT. It yields the protein CASSSSVQGGTEAFF. The variable domain in full, completed from reference TRBV5-4 and TRBJ1-1, reads ETGVTQSPTHLIKTRGQQVTLRCSSQSGHNTVSWYQQALGQGPQFIFQYYREEENGRGNFPPRFSGLQFPNYSSELNVNALELDDSALYLCASSSSVQGGTEAFFGQGTRLTVV.

The rearrangement joins TRBV24-1 to TRBJ1-1, with 7 bases fitting TRBD1. Germline CDR1 KGHDR, CDR2 SFDVKD. The CDR3 consists of 17 residues. V shed 2 bases, J shed 5 bases, and the junction held 13 bases outside the gene matches. The CDR3 sequence is CATSDSYLRGCRTEAFF. CDR3 nucleotide sequence: TGTGCCACCAGTGATTCCTACCTCAGGGGGTGTAGGACTGAAGCTTTCTTT.